Shown below are 25 T cell receptor beta chains from a single sample sequenced in a study of T cell responses to AZD1222 COVID-19 vaccine. Using immunoSEQ multiplex PCR, the repertoire was profiled, and TCRdb retains in-frame clones only, with some absent. The sample contains about 150,000 clones, roughly 91% of which appear only once. The sample here was peripheral blood, taken 28 days after the second AZD1222 dose. These receptors all stem from an adult who received the AZD1222 COVID-19 vaccine.

The chain has TRBV9 and TRBJ2-3; tentatively, D is TRBD2 (6 bases). V was pared by 0 bases and J by 6 bases, with 8 bases between. CDR1 SGDLS and CDR2 YYNGEE come from the germline V gene. The CDR3 sequence is 13 residues long. In nucleotides, the CDR3 is TGTGCCAGCAGCGTAGCGGGGGTCGATACGCAGTATTTT. Its protein is CASSVAGVDTQYF.

This clone was recorded once. The genes are TRBV7-9 and TRBJ1-1, with 7 bases identical to TRBD1. V shed 1 base and J 0 bases; nucleotides not matched to a gene: 5. The CDR3 runs to 16 residues. Germline CDR1 is SEHNR and CDR2 is FQNEAQ (reference sequence). DNA of the CDR3: TGTGCCAGCAGCTTAGAAGGGGGCGCGATGAACACTGAAGCTTTCTTT. The encoded protein is CASSLEGGAMNTEAFF. Supplemented by reference TRBV7-9 and TRBJ1-1, the full variable domain reads DTGVSQNPRHKITKRGQNVTFRCDPISEHNRLYWYRQTLGQGPEFLTYFQNEAQLEKSRLLSDRFSAERPKGSFSTLEIQRTEQGDSAMYLCASSLEGGAMNTEAFFGQGTRLTVV.

V is TRBV4-1 and J is TRBJ1-5; 8 bases match TRBD1. The V gene's germline CDR1 is MGHRA and CDR2 YSYEKL. CDR3 size: 17 residues. J lost 3 bases, V lost 1 base, and 8 bases had no gene match. This CDR3 reads CASSQGNRGAFNQPQHF. In DNA, the CDR3 is TGCGCCAGCAGCCAAGGGAACAGGGGGGCCTTCAATCAGCCCCAGCATTTT.

The genes are TRBV20-1 and TRBJ1-6; D is unclear. V lost 3 bases, J lost 6 bases, and 18 bases lay in between. Germline V gene sequence: CDR1 DFQATT, CDR2 SNEGSKA (reference sequence). This CDR3 contains 16 residues. CDR3 amino acids: CSASRNDRQVNSPLHF. The CDR3 DNA reads as TGCAGTGCTAGTCGTAACGATCGGCAGGTTAATTCACCCCTCCACTTT.

V usage is TRBV9 and J usage is TRBJ1-4; 7 bases are shared with TRBD1. The V segment lost 0 bases and the J segment 8 bases; nucleotides outside the gene matches: 16. The germline gives CDR1 SGDLS, CDR2 YYNGEE. CDR3 length equals 18 residues. In DNA, the CDR3 is TGTGCCAGCAGCGTAGGAAAGGGCGCCGCAGGGGGGAGGGAAAAACTGTTTTTT. It encodes CASSVGKGAAGGREKLFF.

A single count supports this clone. V and J are TRBV24-1 and TRBJ2-7; 10 bases agree with TRBD2. The germline CDR1 and CDR2 sequences are KGHDR and SFDVKD. With V trimmed by 7 bases and J by 6 bases, 8 bases remained unmatched. CDR3 size: 14 residues. DNA of the CDR3: TGTGCCACCAGCCCTCTAGCGGGAGACGGCGAGCAGTACTTC. Its translation is CATSPLAGDGEQYF.

The chain carries TRBV4-2 and TRBJ2-3, with 7 bases identical to TRBD2. Germline lookup yields CDR1 LGHNA and CDR2 YNFKEQ. Trimming cost V 0 bases and J 1 base; bases outside gene matches: 7. There are 17 residues in the CDR3. The CDR3 protein is CASSQDLASGGTDTQYF. In DNA form, the CDR3 reads TGTGCCAGCAGCCAAGATCTGGCCAGCGGGGGCACAGATACGCAGTATTTT.

This rearrangement joins TRBV5-5 to TRBJ1-2, with TRBD1 matching 7 bases. The germline V gene has CDR1 SGHKS and CDR2 YYEKEE (reference sequence). There are 15 residues in the CDR3. Germline trimming cut 4 bases from V and 8 bases from J; bases unmatched to any gene: 14. The CDR3 sequence: CASSRGQIGWDGYTF. The CDR3 DNA reads as TGTGCCAGCAGCCGGGGACAGATCGGGTGGGACGGCTACACCTTC.

This clone appeared a few times. V is TRBV5-1 and J is TRBJ1-6; D is ambiguous. CDR3 size: 15 residues. Germline CDR1 reads SGHRS; CDR2 reads YFSETQ. V lost 0 bases, J lost 5 bases, and 9 bases lay in between. CDR3 sequence: CASSLGQSDNSPLHF. CDR3 nucleotides: TGCGCCAGCAGCTTGGGCCAGTCCGATAATTCACCCCTCCACTTT.

The chain employs TRBV28 and TRBJ1-4; tentatively, D is TRBD1 (6 bases). Germline values: CDR1 MDHEN, CDR2 SYDVKM. The V gene lost 6 bases and the J gene lost 7 bases, with 12 bases spanning the gap. The CDR3 covers 13 residues. The CDR3 nucleotides are TGTGCCAGCAGCCTGGGCAGGGGTGAAAAACTGTTTTTT. It codes for CASSLGRGEKLFF.

The rearrangement joins TRBV5-4 to TRBJ2-1; TRBD1 is a possible D gene (5 bases). This CDR3 is 12 amino acids long. V gave up 0 bases and J gave up 14 bases, with 12 bases separating them. CDR1 is SGHNT and CDR2 is YYREEE in the germline V gene (reference sequence). CDR3 bases: TGTGCCAGCAGCTTGGCCACAGGTTTGGAGTTCTTC. This encodes CASSLATGLEFF. The entire variable domain, with the rest obtained from reference TRBV5-4 and TRBJ2-1, is as follows: ETGVTQSPTHLIKTRGQQVTLRCSSQSGHNTVSWYQQALGQGPQFIFQYYREEENGRGNFPPRFSGLQFPNYSSELNVNALELDDSALYLCASSLATGLEFFGPGTRLTVL.

This clone turned up a few times. The chain carries TRBV28 and TRBJ1-6, with 7 bases lining up with TRBD1. This CDR3 has 16 amino acids. Germline V CDR1 and CDR2: MDHEN, SYDVKM. The ends lost 3 bases at V and 5 bases at J; junction bases unmatched: 7. This chain's CDR3 is CASSFSGQLHNSPLHF. The CDR3 region has the DNA TGTGCCAGCAGTTTCTCGGGACAGCTCCATAATTCACCCCTCCACTTT.

This chain connects TRBV27 to TRBJ2-2, with TRBD2 identical over 7 bases. The germline V gene encodes CDR1 MNHEY and CDR2 SMNVEV (reference sequence). The CDR3 runs 14 residues. V was pared by 7 bases and J by 4 bases, with 6 bases of the junction left unmatched. The CDR3 sequence is CASMWSGGTGELFF. The CDR3, as DNA: TGTGCCAGCATGTGGTCGGGGGGCACCGGGGAGCTGTTTTTT.

This chain uses TRBV6-2 or TRBV6-3 with TRBJ1-2; D may be TRBD1 (6 bases). This CDR3 is 12 amino acids long. Germline V gene sequence: CDR1 MNHEY, CDR2 SVGEGT. Trimming removed 4 bases from V and 8 bases from J, with 11 bases in between. The CDR3: CASSWAGAGYTF. The DNA of the CDR3 is TGTGCCAGCAGTTGGGCAGGGGCCGGCTACACCTTC.

This chain connects TRBV5-1 to TRBJ1-4; possible D gene TRBD1, 5 bases. The CDR3 loop spans 15 amino acids. Germline CDR1 SGHRS, CDR2 YFSETQ. The V gene lost 0 bases and the J gene lost 5 bases, with 11 bases spanning the gap. The DNA for the CDR3 is TGCGCCAGCAGCTTGGAAGAGGGGTGGAATGAAAAACTGTTTTTT. It yields the protein CASSLEEGWNEKLFF. Full variable domain (missing parts from reference TRBV5-1 and TRBJ1-4): KAGVTQTPRYLIKTRGQQVTLSCSPISGHRSVSWYQQTPGQGLQFLFEYFSETQRNKGNFPGRFSGRQFSNSRSEMNVSTLELGDSALYLCASSLEEGWNEKLFFGSGTQLSVL.

This rearrangement joins TRBV21-1 to TRBJ2-1; TRBD2 is the table's D call and was not checked against the DNA. TRBV21-1 is an annotated pseudogene. The CDR3 is made up of 21 amino acids. The CDR3 protein is CASSQAIDGTSGGGKVDEQFF. The CDR3 coding sequence is TGTGCCAGCAGCCAAGCAATAGACGGGACTAGCGGGGGGGGAAAGGTCGATGAGCAGTTCTTC.

This chain links TRBV5-4 with TRBJ2-7; 9 bases align to TRBD2. Per germline, CDR1 SGHNT and CDR2 YYREEE (reference sequence). Trimming at V came to 5 bases and at J to 3 bases, leaving 6 bases not matched to a gene. There are 14 residues in the CDR3. The CDR3 DNA follows: TGTGCCAGCAGAAGCGGGACTAGCTTCTACGAGCAGTACTTC. It translates to CASRSGTSFYEQYF.

J is TRBJ2-5 and V is TRBV7-2; 9 positions agree with TRBD2. Germline CDR1 and CDR2: SGHTA and FQGNSA. This CDR3 has 16 amino acids. V was pared by 2 bases and J by 5 bases, with 9 bases of the junction left unmatched. The CDR3 sequence: CASSLNGGRAVETQYF. The CDR3 DNA follows: TGTGCCAGCAGCTTAAATGGCGGGAGGGCCGTTGAGACCCAGTACTTC.

The V call is TRBV19, the J call TRBJ1-4; D gene unclear. This CDR3 is built from 14 residues. Germline CDR1 is LNHDA and CDR2 is SQIVND (reference sequence). V dropped 6 bases and J dropped 7 bases, with 15 bases sitting between them. This CDR3 is CASSPGPRAEKLFF. The CDR3 DNA sequence: TGTGCCAGTAGCCCGGGCCCCCGGGCTGAAAAACTGTTTTTT.

The chain combines TRBV18 with TRBJ2-5, with D unresolved. The CDR3 is made up of 15 amino acids. Trimming stripped 0 bases from V and 0 bases from J, with 8 bases between. From germline, CDR1 is KGHSH and CDR2 LQKENI. The CDR3 nucleotides read TGTGCCAGCTCACCACCGGCGCGGTACCAAGAGACCCAGTACTTC. Translation: CASSPPARYQETQYF.

V usage is TRBV6-5 and J usage is TRBJ1-2, with D tentatively TRBD1 (5 bases). This CDR3 spans 14 amino acids. Germline-derived CDR1 and CDR2 are MNHEY and SVGAGI. The V and J ends lost 7 bases and 2 bases respectively, with 14 bases between them. CDR3 sequence: CASTMDRQNYGYTF. CDR3 nucleotide sequence: TGTGCCAGCACAATGGATAGACAGAACTATGGCTACACCTTC.

V gene TRBV3-1 (or the pseudogene TRBV3-2) combines with J gene TRBJ2-2; tentatively, D is TRBD1 or TRBD2 (5 bases each). The V end lost 3 bases, the J end lost 9 bases, and 17 bases lay between the germline ends. The CDR3 is 15 amino acids. Germline CDR1 is LGHDT and CDR2 is YNNKEL (reference sequence). This chain's CDR3 is CASSQTGRFSRELFF. CDR3 nucleotides: TGTGCCAGCAGCCAGACGGGACGCTTCTCAAGGGAGCTGTTTTTT.

The chain links TRBV4-2 to TRBJ1-1; no reliable D call. V shed 1 base and J shed 4 bases, with 13 bases lying between them. Germline assignment: CDR1 LGHNA and CDR2 YNFKEQ. The length of the CDR3 is 15 residues. The CDR3 coding sequence is TGTGCCAGCAGCCAAGTAGGCGGGGTGGCCACTGAAGCTTTCTTT. Its protein product is CASSQVGGVATEAFF.

The chain is built from TRBV18 and TRBJ1-1, with D unclear. Germline CDR1 and CDR2: KGHSH and LQKENI. There are 13 residues in the CDR3. Trimming left V 0 bases short and J 0 bases short, with 2 bases between. The CDR3 sequence is CASSPPLNTEAFF. Here the CDR3 DNA reads TGTGCCAGCTCACCACCCCTGAACACTGAAGCTTTCTTT.

J is TRBJ1-5 and V is TRBV20-1; no firm D call. V was shortened by 3 bases and J by 4 bases, with 28 bases between the two germline ends. The CDR3 consists of 19 residues. The germline V gene has CDR1 DFQATT and CDR2 SNEGSKA (reference sequence). CDR3 DNA: TGCAGTGCTAGTCGGGTCCGGGGAGGGTATGGAACCGATAATCAGCCCCAGCATTTT. Translating it yields CSASRVRGGYGTDNQPQHF.